The entry that follows covers one TCR beta chain sequence. Its target is unknown. The data derive from a study of shared clonotypes between healthy human individuals. Background on the study: Aged between 18 and 49, the donors were a couple of women and three men. Whole-study findings and limits: Shared across several donors were 4% to 6% of the naive CD4 clonotypes.

Germline assignment: CDR1 SGHKS and CDR2 YYEKEE (reference sequence). V dropped 2 bases and J dropped 7; count of bases not matched to a gene: 17. The length of the CDR3 is 20 residues. Only CD45RO-negative cells positively selected for CCR7 counted as naive CD8 cells, so terminally differentiated effector memory CD45RA+ cells were excluded. Those who donated were healthy HIV-negative adults, with no recent acute infections or vaccinations reported. Deep was the level at which the assay was run. Measured with immunoSEQ multiplex PCR; TCRdb has only the in-frame clones, and not every one. The top ten hold under 2% of the sample, which has roughly 2.1 million clones, about 92% seen once.

The receptor's source is a young man in good health. Some clones in this sample may be carry-over from other donors' samples. The J gene is TRBJ2-3, the V gene TRBV5-5; 15 positions match TRBD2. Sequenced input: naive CD8+ T cells from PBMCs. The CDR3 sequence: CASSFASRTSGRAELNTQYF. CDR3 DNA: TGTGCCAGCAGCTTTGCCAGCAGGACTAGCGGGAGGGCCGAGTTGAATACGCAGTATTTT. Supplemented by reference TRBV5-5 and TRBJ2-3, the full variable domain reads DAGVTQSPTHLIKTRGQQVTLRCSPISGHKSVSWYQQVLGQGPQFIFQYYEKEERGRGNFPDRFSARQFPNYSSELNVNALLLGDSALYLCASSFASRTSGRAELNTQYFGPGTRLTVL.